These T cell receptor beta chains were read from a single sample in a study of vaccination and CD4 T cells after COVID-19. TCRdb independently ran MiXCR on the PCR reads; one entry per CDR3 protein. The sample contains nearly 15,000 distinct CDR3 sequences, roughly 52% of which appear only once. The antigens of these receptors remain unknown. The sequenced sample consisted of CD4+ T cells from blood, cultured in vitro. The receptors come from a human donor who had recovered from COVID-19. CDR3s leave out the opening cysteine and the closing phenylalanine or tryptophan. D genes are given only for firm matches. Clone size is not always given. Where it is, it says once, few, many or a class for expanded clones.

D: NA
V: TRBV2
size: once
CDR3: ASRTESEQY

D: TRBD2
V: TRBV2
size: few
CDR3: ASSEWGGAKNIQY

D: NA
V: TRBV6-5
size: NA
CDR3: ASSYTAGTSGANVLT

D: NA
V: TRBV20-1
size: NA
CDR3: SATASSTLEQY

D: NA
V: TRBV20-1
size: few
CDR3: SAREGDYNSPLH

D: TRBD1
V: TRBV7-2
size: NA
CDR3: ASSRGGASYEQY

D: NA
V: TRBV5-4
size: medium-sized
CDR3: ASSSGQLRSTDTQY

D: TRBD2
V: TRBV20-1
size: NA
CDR3: SASTGGKGHEQY

D: TRBD1
V: TRBV7-7
size: NA
CDR3: ASSPLGTASEKLF

D: TRBD2
V: TRBV20-1
size: NA
CDR3: SARDWNSGSSYEQY

D: NA
V: TRBV7-9
size: NA
CDR3: ASSPNSGDTQY

D: TRBD1
V: TRBV7-9
size: NA
CDR3: ASSQRGGTGTAQY

D: TRBD2
V: TRBV18
size: NA
CDR3: ASSPPSGGRNEQF

D: NA
V: TRBV19
size: few
CDR3: ASSIDPGYEQY

D: TRBD1
V: TRBV10-3
size: NA
CDR3: AISEPQGGRPNYGYT

D: TRBD2
V: TRBV5-1
size: NA
CDR3: ASSRGLAGVETQY

D: NA
V: TRBV5-1
size: NA
CDR3: ASSLRGRETQY

D: NA
V: TRBV28
size: NA
CDR3: ASSLEGPVYNSPLH

D: NA
V: TRBV9
size: NA
CDR3: ASSVGALGSYEQY

D: NA
V: TRBV5-6
size: NA
CDR3: ASSSEGQKQETQY

D: TRBD1
V: TRBV19
size: few
CDR3: ASSSRVRQGGKNEQF

D: NA
V: TRBV20-1
size: few
CDR3: SAAPDSLYSNQPQH

D: NA
V: TRBV7-9
size: few
CDR3: ASSLRLNTEAF

D: NA
V: TRBV7-3
size: few
CDR3: ASRPWGGRYEQY

D: TRBD2
V: TRBV28
size: NA
CDR3: ASRGLAGGYTGELF

D: NA
V: TRBV7-8
size: NA
CDR3: ASSRGTGDYGYT

D: TRBD2
V: TRBV27
size: NA
CDR3: ASSLTRWEGAIYEQY

D: NA
V: TRBV20-1
size: few
CDR3: SAAARGLANYGYT

D: TRBD2
V: TRBV10-2
size: NA
CDR3: ASSERGVFTDTQY

D: NA
V: TRBV6-1
size: NA
CDR3: ANTALSGRGYT

D: NA
V: TRBV5-1
size: NA
CDR3: ASSTGEPEAAF

D: TRBD2
V: TRBV28
size: few
CDR3: ASSPGGRLQETQY

D: TRBD1
V: TRBV7-9
size: NA
CDR3: ASSFSPGQGVRQPQH

D: TRBD1
V: TRBV10-3
size: NA
CDR3: AISSTGNSYEQY

D: NA
V: TRBV2
size: NA
CDR3: ASRWEVNEQF

D: NA
V: TRBV25-1
size: few
CDR3: ASSGGGRAQPQH

D: NA
V: TRBV7-8
size: NA
CDR3: ASSKGDSPPH

D: NA
V: TRBV11-3
size: NA
CDR3: ASSSTGYETQY

D: TRBD2
V: TRBV6-1
size: NA
CDR3: ASSEVPTSLRN

D: NA
V: TRBV12-3/TRBV12-4
size: NA
CDR3: ASSLGTPAYNEQF

D: TRBD1
V: TRBV4-1
size: NA
CDR3: ASSQSPLTGGYEQY

D: TRBD2
V: TRBV10-2
size: NA
CDR3: ASTAGRSSYEQY

D: TRBD2
V: TRBV7-9
size: NA
CDR3: ASSLMGTSGGRDTQY

D: NA
V: TRBV9
size: NA
CDR3: ASSPLGGYQPQH

D: NA
V: TRBV7-2
size: NA
CDR3: ASSLDHYTDTQY

D: NA
V: TRBV6-5
size: NA
CDR3: ASSSRLGGEQF

D: NA
V: TRBV7-9
size: few
CDR3: ASSLVGGGDTQY

D: TRBD2
V: TRBV6-4
size: NA
CDR3: ASSETSGGSTDTQY

D: NA
V: TRBV7-2
size: NA
CDR3: ASTPTSWYQETQY

D: NA
V: TRBV29-1
size: NA
CDR3: SVAPSTDTQY

D: NA
V: TRBV12-3/TRBV12-4
size: once
CDR3: ASSSQQETQY

D: NA
V: TRBV6-5
size: NA
CDR3: ASSYEATTYGYT

D: NA
V: TRBV4-3
size: NA
CDR3: ASSQVSALNEQF

D: NA
V: TRBV6-5
size: few
CDR3: ASSYPGHHTEAF

D: TRBD2
V: TRBV7-3
size: NA
CDR3: ASSNPGGSTQY

D: TRBD1
V: TRBV6-1
size: NA
CDR3: ASRDRGATYEQY

D: NA
V: TRBV28
size: few
CDR3: ASLPPGDWKNTEAF

D: TRBD1
V: TRBV7-2
size: few
CDR3: ASSSSGGDGYT

D: NA
V: TRBV20-1
size: NA
CDR3: SESAGPGDTQY